A selection of T cell receptor beta chains follows, all from one sample in a study of blood T cells in healthy people across ages. Each CDR3 protein gets one entry after TCRdb re-called the 5' RACE reads with MiXCR. The sample contains over a million distinct CDR3 sequences, 42% of which appear only once. Sequenced: blood. These receptors were taken from a woman aged 18 to 35 in good health. The CDR3 runs from the conserved cysteine through the conserved F or W. Fields, in order: D gene, clone size, J gene, V gene, CDR3 protein, CDR3 DNA. A D gene is named only where the DNA matches it firmly. The listing skips clone size in some rows; elsewhere it reads once, few, many or a size class.

d_gene: NA; abundance: NA; j_gene: TRBJ1-2; v_gene: TRBV25-1; CDR3aa: CASRGALYGYTF; CDR3nt: TGTGCCAGCCGAGGGGCCTTGTATGGCTACACCTTC
d_gene: TRBD1; abundance: many; j_gene: TRBJ1-4; v_gene: TRBV4-1; CDR3aa: CASSHEGQPNEKLFF; CDR3nt: TGCGCCAGCAGCCACGAGGGACAGCCTAATGAAAAACTGTTTTTT
d_gene: TRBD2; abundance: NA; j_gene: TRBJ2-3; v_gene: TRBV4-2; CDR3aa: CASSQEGSAGGSTDTQYF; CDR3nt: TGTGCCAGCAGCCAAGAAGGAAGCGCGGGAGGGAGCACAGATACGCAGTATTTT
d_gene: NA; abundance: NA; j_gene: TRBJ1-5; v_gene: TRBV6-2/TRBV6-3; CDR3aa: CASSRQQGAQPQHF; CDR3nt: TGTGCCAGCAGCCGACAACAGGGCGCTCAGCCCCAGCATTTT
d_gene: TRBD2; abundance: NA; j_gene: TRBJ2-1; v_gene: TRBV29-1; CDR3aa: CNVLDGGANEQFF; CDR3nt: TGCAACGTCTTGGACGGGGGGGCGAATGAGCAGTTCTTC
d_gene: NA; abundance: NA; j_gene: TRBJ1-1; v_gene: TRBV4-1; CDR3aa: CASSQDYRANTEAFF; CDR3nt: TGCGCCAGCAGCCAAGATTACAGGGCCAACACTGAAGCTTTCTTT
d_gene: TRBD2; abundance: NA; j_gene: TRBJ2-5; v_gene: TRBV5-1; CDR3aa: CASSWVAGDHNEQYF; CDR3nt: TGCGCCAGCAGTTGGGTAGCGGGAGATCACAATGAGCAGTACTTC
d_gene: TRBD1; abundance: once; j_gene: TRBJ2-3; v_gene: TRBV4-1; CDR3aa: CASSPIEGQGVTDTQYF; CDR3nt: TGCGCCAGCAGCCCGATAGAGGGACAGGGGGTCACAGATACGCAGTATTTT
d_gene: NA; abundance: NA; j_gene: TRBJ2-5; v_gene: TRBV27; CDR3aa: CASGTSGTFYNQETQYF; CDR3nt: TGTGCCAGCGGGACCAGTGGGACATTTTATAACCAAGAGACCCAGTACTTC
d_gene: TRBD2; abundance: many; j_gene: TRBJ2-7; v_gene: TRBV5-1; CDR3aa: CASSLGAGVYEQYF; CDR3nt: TGCGCCAGCAGCTTGGGAGCGGGAGTCTACGAGCAGTACTTC
d_gene: TRBD1; abundance: few; j_gene: TRBJ1-1; v_gene: TRBV20-1; CDR3aa: CSAGGQFDTEAFF; CDR3nt: TGCAGTGCTGGGGGACAGTTCGACACTGAAGCTTTCTTT
d_gene: TRBD1; abundance: once; j_gene: TRBJ2-7; v_gene: TRBV5-6; CDR3aa: CASSRGTGRYEQYF; CDR3nt: TGTGCCAGCAGCCGGGGGACAGGGAGGTACGAGCAGTACTTC
d_gene: NA; abundance: NA; j_gene: TRBJ1-2; v_gene: TRBV7-2; CDR3aa: CASSPQRAGYGYTF; CDR3nt: TGTGCCAGCAGCCCACAGAGGGCTGGCTATGGCTACACCTTC
d_gene: NA; abundance: few; j_gene: TRBJ1-4; v_gene: TRBV25-1; CDR3aa: CASSETRFDEKLFF; CDR3nt: TGTGCCAGCAGTGAAACACGTTTTGATGAAAAACTGTTTTTT
d_gene: NA; abundance: many; j_gene: TRBJ2-7; v_gene: TRBV3-1; CDR3aa: CASSQSGNEQYF; CDR3nt: TGTGCCAGCAGCCAATCGGGGAACGAGCAGTACTTC